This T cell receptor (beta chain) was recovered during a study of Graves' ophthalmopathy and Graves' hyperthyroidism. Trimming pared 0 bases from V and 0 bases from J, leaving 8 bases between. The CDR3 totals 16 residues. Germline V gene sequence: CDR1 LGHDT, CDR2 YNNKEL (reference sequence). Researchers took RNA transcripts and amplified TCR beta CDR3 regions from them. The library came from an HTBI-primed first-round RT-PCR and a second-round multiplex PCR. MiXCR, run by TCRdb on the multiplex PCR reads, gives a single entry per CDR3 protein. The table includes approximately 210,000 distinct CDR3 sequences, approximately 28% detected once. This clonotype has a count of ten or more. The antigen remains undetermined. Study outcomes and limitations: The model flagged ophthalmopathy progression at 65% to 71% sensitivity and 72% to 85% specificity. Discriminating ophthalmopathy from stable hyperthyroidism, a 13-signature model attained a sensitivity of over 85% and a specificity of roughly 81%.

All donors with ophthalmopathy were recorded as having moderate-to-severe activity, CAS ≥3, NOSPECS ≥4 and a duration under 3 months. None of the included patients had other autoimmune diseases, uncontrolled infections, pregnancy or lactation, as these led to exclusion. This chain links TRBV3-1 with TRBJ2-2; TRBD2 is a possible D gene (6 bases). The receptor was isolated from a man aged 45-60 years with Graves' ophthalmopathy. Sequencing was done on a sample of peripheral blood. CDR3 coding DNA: TGTGCCAGCAGCCAAGATGCGGGAACGAACACCGGGGAGCTGTTTTTT. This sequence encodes CASSQDAGTNTGELFF.